This TCR beta chain was retrieved from a study of Ad26.COV2.S vaccination and SARS-CoV-2 variants. On the study more broadly: Intramuscularly, Ad26.COV2.S was given either once or twice, 56 days apart.

Regarding treatment: about 20 received Ad26.COV2.S at low or high dose, single or two shots; about 5 received placebo; per-sample allocation not given. On day 63 after the first injection, vaccine and placebo recipients gave samples. TCRdb keeps only in-frame clones here, not all; method: immunoSEQ multiplex PCR. The table lists a few hundred thousand clones, about nine tenths of them singletons. The specimen comprised peripheral blood, sampled in a trial of Ad26.COV2.S vaccine versus placebo. The receptor comes from a person between 18 and 65 years old who received the Ad26.COV2.S COVID-19 vaccine or a placebo.

CDR3 protein: CASRSTGERYGYTF. The DNA for the CDR3 is TGTGCCAGCAGGTCCACAGGGGAGCGATATGGCTACACCTTC. This chain uses TRBV6-5 with TRBJ1-2; 7 nucleotides line up with TRBD1. This CDR3 has 14 residues. Germline V lookup: CDR1 MNHEY, CDR2 SVGAGI. The V and J ends lost 6 bases and 5 bases, in that order; junction bases with no gene match: 9.